One and the same sample provided the 12 T cell receptor beta chains below, sequenced in a study of blood T cell repertoires in COVID-19. Method: immunoSEQ multiplex PCR; TCRdb's copy keeps in-frame clones and lacks some. Of about 80,000 clones listed, roughly 80% were seen once; the top ten hold around a sixth. Source material: peripheral blood. These receptors all come from an elderly woman with acute or convalescent COVID-19.

The rearrangement uses TRBV11-3 and TRBJ1-2; 9 bases agree with TRBD1. CDR1 is SGHNT and CDR2 is YENEEA in the germline V gene. The junction had 10 bases not matched to a gene; V was cut back by 3 bases and J by 8 bases. This CDR3 spans 15 amino acids. The CDR3 protein is CASSFQGRTGDGYTF. The CDR3 coding sequence is TGTGCCAGCAGCTTCCAGGGGAGGACAGGGGACGGCTACACCTTC.

The chain combines TRBV2 with TRBJ1-6; D remains ambiguous. Trimming left V 7 bases short and J 6 bases short, with 13 bases between. The germline V gene encodes CDR1 SNHLY and CDR2 FYNNEI. This CDR3 contains 14 residues. The CDR3 region is CASIQRGGNSPLHF. CDR3 DNA: TGTGCCAGCATTCAAAGAGGCGGTAATTCACCCCTCCACTTT.

On this clone: This sample includes further DNA sequences coding for the same CDR3. The V call is TRBV5-5, the J call TRBJ1-1; 9 nucleotides agree with TRBD1. V lost 4 bases, J lost 5 bases, and 6 bases stayed unmatched. From germline, CDR1 is SGHKS and CDR2 YYEKEE (reference sequence). CDR3 size: 14 residues. Written as DNA, the CDR3 is TGTGCCAGCAGCGGAACAGGGGGCCGGACTGAAGCTTTCTTT. Translating gives CASSGTGGRTEAFF.

The J gene is TRBJ1-1, the V gene TRBV5-1; D call uncertain. The CDR3 runs 13 residues. V lost 2 bases and J 0 bases, leaving 5 bases between the germline ends. The germline V gene has CDR1 SGHRS and CDR2 YFSETQ. The CDR3 is CASSFYLNTEAFF. In DNA form, the CDR3 reads TGCGCCAGCAGCTTTTACTTGAACACTGAAGCTTTCTTT.

This clone was observed a handful of times. The V call is TRBV11-2, the J call TRBJ2-7, with TRBD2 identical over 8 bases. Germline assignment: CDR1 SGHAT and CDR2 FQNNGV. The CDR3 covers 14 residues. V lost 5 bases, J lost 2 bases, and 5 bases stayed unmatched. CDR3 DNA: TGTGCCAGCAGCCCAGGGACTAGAGCCTACGAGCAGTACTTC. Amino acids: CASSPGTRAYEQYF.

This chain links TRBV3-1 (or the pseudogene TRBV3-2) with TRBJ1-2; 7 bases line up with TRBD1. The J segment lost 4 bases and the V segment lost 4 bases, leaving 9 bases of the junction unmatched. This CDR3 spans 15 amino acids. Germline V gene lookup returns CDR1 LGHDT and CDR2 YNNKEL (reference sequence). The CDR3 coding sequence is TGTGCCAGCAGCCCCGACGGACAGGCTGCCTATGGCTACACCTTC. Encoded protein: CASSPDGQAAYGYTF.

The V gene is TRBV5-6, the J gene TRBJ2-5; 10 positions match TRBD2. The CDR3 runs 15 residues. Losses at the gene ends were 2 bases for V and 5 bases for J; bases not matched to a gene: 6. Per germline, CDR1 SGHDT and CDR2 YYEEEE. The CDR3 DNA follows: TGTGCCAGCAGCTTACTACTAGCGGGGTCCGAGACCCAGTACTTC. As protein: CASSLLLAGSETQYF.

Written as DNA, the CDR3 is TGTGCCTGGAAACTGGACAGGGGCTACAATGAGCAGTTCTTC. This gives the protein CAWKLDRGYNEQFF. The gene calls are TRBV30 and TRBJ2-1, with 9 positions matching TRBD1. The ends lost 4 bases at V and 3 bases at J; junction bases unmatched: 4. This CDR3 contains 14 residues. The V gene's germline CDR1 is GTSNPN and CDR2 SVGIG (reference sequence).

This rearrangement joins TRBV7-3 to TRBJ2-3; 7 nucleotides agree with TRBD2. Trimming cost V 6 bases and J 2 bases; bases outside gene matches: 8. Germline assignment: CDR1 SGHTA and CDR2 FQGTGA. The CDR3 runs 15 residues. In DNA form, the CDR3 reads TGTGCCAGCAGTCTAGCGGTAGGATACACAGATACGCAGTATTTT. Encoded protein: CASSLAVGYTDTQYF.

The V call is TRBV11-2, the J call TRBJ2-5, with TRBD2 matching 15 bases. The CDR3 length is 16 residues. V lost 5 bases and J lost 5; bases outside the gene matches: 6. Looked up from germline, CDR1 is SGHAT and CDR2 is FQNNGV. The CDR3 is CASSRTSGGVSETQYF. In DNA form, the CDR3 reads TGTGCCAGCAGCAGGACTAGCGGGGGGGTTAGTGAGACCCAGTACTTC.

The chain has TRBV2 and TRBJ2-2, with 11 bases that match TRBD1. This CDR3 has 19 residues. The V segment lost 5 bases and the J segment 6 bases; nucleotides outside the gene matches: 17. Germline loops: CDR1 SNHLY, CDR2 FYNNEI. This CDR3 is CASSIRTGGVFEKAGELFF. CDR3 sequence (DNA): TGTGCCAGCAGTATCCGGACAGGGGGCGTTTTTGAAAAGGCCGGGGAGCTGTTTTTT.

The rearrangement uses TRBV24-1 and TRBJ2-7, with TRBD2 as a possible D gene (6 bases). Looked up from germline, CDR1 is KGHDR and CDR2 is SFDVKD. The V gene lost 3 bases and the J gene lost 4 bases, with 15 bases spanning the gap. CDR3 length equals 15 residues. The CDR3 protein is CATSDPLGGRYEQYF. In nucleotides, the CDR3 is TGTGCCACCAGTGATCCTTTGGGGGGAAGATACGAGCAGTACTTC.